The entry below describes one TCR beta chain. Its cognate antigen is unknown. Germline loops: CDR1 SEHNR, CDR2 FQNEAQ (reference sequence). The CDR3 consists of 13 residues. Trimming cost V 4 bases and J 3 bases, with 9 bases left between them. This record belongs to a study of cytomegalovirus exposure and HLA in healthy donors. Study observations and caveats: In most subjects, TCR beta sequences reportedly gave accurate predictions of HLA-A and HLA-B alleles. An apparent linkage of common viral pathogens to several of the most significant clusters emerged in a later analysis. Reportedly, cytomegalovirus status was diagnosed with high sensitivity and specificity. Listed as cytomegalovirus-associated were more than 150 TCR beta chains.

The PCR contained 60 Vbeta and 13 Jbeta primers. Data came from immunoSEQ multiplex PCR; TCRdb stores just in-frame clones and leaves some out. The profile shows about 180,000 clones, 77% of them singletons. The chain is built from TRBV7-9 and TRBJ1-2; weak D call: TRBD1 (6 bases). The sequenced sample consisted of PBMCs. This TCR was recovered from a woman in her sixties in good health and CMV-seropositive. CDR3 residues: CASSYRVDYGYTF. As DNA, the CDR3 is TGTGCCAGCAGCTACAGGGTGGACTATGGCTACACCTTC.